Reported below is one T cell receptor beta chain. Its antigen is still unknown. The V and J ends lost 7 bases and 5 bases respectively, with 11 bases between them. Per the germline V gene, CDR1 is SQVTM and CDR2 is ANQGSEA. The CDR3 length is 11 residues. Libraries were prepared by immunoSEQ multiplex PCR; TCRdb keeps only in-frame clonotypes and omits some of them. The sample lists 2 million to 3 million clones, roughly 93% occurring once. The data belong to a study of shared clonotypes between healthy human individuals. Study results and limitations: The small donor group covered limited genetic and exposure diversity.

This TCR derives from a man aged 18 to 35 in good health. Some clones in this sample may be carry-over from other donors' samples. The V gene is TRBV29-1, the J gene TRBJ2-5; D tentatively reads TRBD1 or TRBD2 (6 bases each). The sample taken for sequencing was naive CD4+ T cells from PBMCs. The subset here: CD45RA+ positively selected. This chain's CDR3 is CSAGAKETQYF. DNA of the CDR3: TGCAGCGCGGGGGCCAAGGAGACCCAGTACTTC. The full variable domain, with the rest looked up from reference TRBV29-1 and TRBJ2-5, is SAVISQKPSRDICQRGTSLTIQCQVDSQVTMMFWYRQQPGQSLTLIATANQGSEATYESGFVIDKFPISRPNLTFSTLTVSNMSPEDSSIYLCSAGAKETQYFGPGTRLLVL.